This T cell receptor (beta chain) came from a study of post-analysis software for immune sequencing data. Study-level points and caveats: Patients had higher frequencies than controls of five TRBV segments, including TRBV5-6, TRBV5-1 and TRBV20-1.

V lost 2 bases, J lost 2 bases, and 4 bases stayed unmatched. The CDR3 sequence is 15 residues long. Germline CDR1 is SGHRS and CDR2 is YFSETQ. About this clonotype itself: Its specificity is not known.

Unique molecular identifiers featured in each of the TCR beta cDNA libraries. Each CDR3 protein is one row after TCRdb ran MiXCR on the PCR reads. Here the sample spans 350,000 to 500,000 distinct CDR3 sequences, 39% being singletons. The V and J genes are TRBV5-1 and TRBJ2-5; 9 positions match TRBD2. The receptor comes from a girl aged 2-10 years with multiple sclerosis. The sample consisted of blood. The chain's CDR3 is CASSFRTSEQETQYF. In DNA, the CDR3 is TGCGCCAGCAGCTTTAGGACTAGCGAACAAGAGACCCAGTACTTC.